Below, 21 T cell receptor beta chains from the same sample are listed, as sequenced in a study of T-cell memory formation after mild COVID-19. One entry per CDR3 protein, called by TCRdb with MiXCR from the 5' RACE reads. In the table there are roughly 200,000 distinct CDR3 sequences, 15% to 20% of which are singletons. Sequences were obtained from PBMCs or a T cell subset sorted from them (not recorded which). The receptor set was obtained from an adult woman who had mild COVID-19 (a few samples of this study predate the infection). Cell type and time point are not known.

This chain connects TRBV7-9 to TRBJ2-1; D may correspond to TRBD1 or TRBD2 (5 bases each). V shed 4 bases and J shed 7 bases, with 26 bases lying between them. CDR1 SEHNR and CDR2 FQNEAQ come from the germline V gene (reference sequence). This CDR3 is 18 amino acids long. CDR3 bases: TGTGCCAGCAGCTCTTCACGCGGCAGGGACCCTTTAAAGAATGAGCAGTTCTTC. It specifies CASSSSRGRDPLKNEQFF.

This sequence joins TRBV7-9 and TRBJ2-5; D call uncertain. V lost 2 bases, J lost 0 bases, and 4 bases lay in between. This CDR3 spans 13 amino acids. Germline V CDR1 and CDR2: SEHNR, FQNEAQ (reference sequence). The chain's CDR3 is CASSLKNQETQYF. The CDR3 region has the DNA TGTGCCAGCAGCTTAAAGAACCAAGAGACCCAGTACTTC.

The rearrangement uses TRBV5-1 and TRBJ1-1; the match to TRBD1 covers 9 bases. The CDR3 runs 15 residues. CDR1 is SGHRS and CDR2 is YFSETQ in the germline V gene. V was pared by 3 bases and J by 2 bases, with 5 bases of the junction left unmatched. The CDR3 spells CASSYRDRDNTEAFF. CDR3 DNA sequence: TGCGCCAGCAGCTACCGGGACAGGGACAACACTGAAGCTTTCTTT.

This clonotype has only a few counts. The chain links TRBV5-4 to TRBJ2-1; 10 bases align to TRBD2. The CDR3 totals 16 residues. Germline lookup yields CDR1 SGHNT and CDR2 YYREEE (reference sequence). V lost 4 bases to trimming and J lost 5 bases; unmatched junction nucleotides: 9. CDR3 amino acids: CASSRLSGGGHNEQFF. As DNA, the CDR3 is TGTGCCAGCAGCCGATTAAGCGGGGGGGGCCACAATGAGCAGTTCTTC.

This clonotype was found a few times. The V gene is TRBV4-3, the J gene TRBJ1-5, with D uncertain. CDR3 length equals 15 residues. Germline assignment: CDR1 LGHNA and CDR2 YSLEER. Trimming took 1 base from V and 0 from J, leaving 7 bases between them. The CDR3, as DNA: TGCGCCAGCAGCCAAGGGAAGATTAGCAATCAGCCCCAGCATTTT. Residues: CASSQGKISNQPQHF.

This clonotype has more than one count but fewer than ten. CDR3 sequence: CATSDLLPGTGELFF. CDR3 nucleotide sequence: TGTGCCACCAGTGATTTGCTGCCAGGCACCGGGGAGCTGTTTTTT. The chain carries TRBV24-1 and TRBJ2-2; D remains ambiguous. Trimming took 0 bases from V and 4 from J, leaving 8 bases between them. CDR1 is KGHDR and CDR2 is SFDVKD in the germline V gene. This CDR3 contains 15 residues.

The chain combines TRBV5-1 with TRBJ2-7; 12 bases align to TRBD2. V was pared by 2 bases and J by 1 base, with 1 base of the junction left unmatched. Germline-derived CDR1 and CDR2 are SGHRS and YFSETQ. This CDR3 comprises 15 residues. CDR3 bases: TGCGCCAGCAGCTTCGGACTAGCGGGATCCTACGAGCAGTACTTC. Its protein is CASSFGLAGSYEQYF.

This clonotype was seen a few times. V gene TRBV7-9 combines with J gene TRBJ2-1; possible D gene TRBD2, 6 bases. The germline V gene has CDR1 SEHNR and CDR2 FQNEAQ (reference sequence). Trimming removed 8 bases at V and 2 bases at J, with 13 bases between. This CDR3 region has 14 residues. This chain's CDR3 is CASGGGIAYNEQFF. Here the CDR3 DNA reads TGTGCCAGCGGTGGCGGGATTGCCTACAATGAGCAGTTCTTC.

This clonotype was counted between two and nine times. The gene calls are TRBV27 and TRBJ1-1; TRBD1 aligns across 7 bases. This CDR3 has 16 amino acids. The germline gives CDR1 MNHEY, CDR2 SMNVEV (reference sequence). With V trimmed by 6 bases and J by 2 bases, 12 bases remained unmatched. CDR3 sequence reads: CASSYRGRAFNTEAFF. The CDR3 DNA reads TGTGCCAGCAGCTACAGGGGAAGGGCTTTTAACACTGAAGCTTTCTTT.

The V and J genes are TRBV18 and TRBJ1-1, with D possibly TRBD1 on 5 matching bases. The V gene's germline CDR1 is KGHSH and CDR2 LQKENI. The CDR3 is made up of 18 amino acids. Deletions cut 1 base from V and 0 bases from J, with 18 bases between. CDR3 loop: CASSPLLTSGRMNTEAFF. The CDR3 nucleotides are TGTGCCAGCTCACCACTCCTCACTTCGGGACGGATGAACACTGAAGCTTTCTTT.

The V call is TRBV6-2 or TRBV6-3, the J call TRBJ2-7; D call uncertain. The germline V gene has CDR1 MNHEY and CDR2 SVGEGT. This CDR3 region has 14 residues. V lost 6 bases to trimming and J lost 1 base, with 13 bases between them. The CDR3 loop reads CASRPPTHSYEQYF. Here the CDR3 DNA reads TGTGCCAGCAGACCCCCGACGCATTCCTACGAGCAGTACTTC.

This clonotype was recorded a few times. The chain couples TRBV20-1 to TRBJ2-7; TRBD1 matches at 8 bases. The CDR3 sequence is 15 residues long. Germline-derived CDR1 and CDR2 are DFQATT and SNEGSKA (reference sequence). V shed 6 bases and J 5 bases; nucleotides not matched to a gene: 15. The CDR3 DNA sequence: TGCAGTGCGACGGACAGCCGGCAGGGGGCTAACGAGCAGTACTTC. Protein sequence: CSATDSRQGANEQYF.

This clonotype has just a few counts. The chain is built from TRBV24-1 and TRBJ1-5; 7 nucleotides agree with TRBD1. Losses at the gene ends were 7 bases for V and 1 base for J; bases not matched to a gene: 12. The CDR3 has 17 residues. Germline V gene lookup returns CDR1 KGHDR and CDR2 SFDVKD. The CDR3 reads CATRRPSQQGSNQPQHF. For the CDR3, the DNA is TGTGCCACCAGGAGGCCCTCCCAACAGGGGAGCAATCAGCCCCAGCATTTT.

This clonotype came up many times. The CDR3 here is CATSDRRQASNYGYTF. The CDR3 DNA follows: TGTGCCACCAGTGACCGACGACAGGCGTCTAACTATGGCTACACCTTC. The chain uses TRBV24-1 and TRBJ1-2; D is possibly TRBD1 (6 bases). This CDR3 has 16 residues. Trimming took 4 bases from V and 0 from J, leaving 14 bases between them. Germline V gene data show CDR1 as KGHDR and CDR2 as SFDVKD.

This clonotype was seen repeatedly, ten times or more. The gene calls are TRBV20-1 and TRBJ1-5, with D perhaps matching TRBD1 (5 bases). V was shortened by 6 bases and J by 3 bases, with 18 bases between the two germline ends. This CDR3 has 15 residues. Germline CDR1 reads DFQATT; CDR2 reads SNEGSKA (reference sequence). The chain's CDR3 is CSANTGVPTNQPQHF. The CDR3 DNA follows: TGCAGTGCGAACACGGGGGTGCCCACCAATCAGCCCCAGCATTTT.

This clonotype was counted between two and nine times. This rearrangement joins TRBV4-2 to TRBJ2-7, with 14 nucleotides matching TRBD2. From germline, CDR1 is LGHNA and CDR2 YNFKEQ. This CDR3 contains 19 residues. Germline trimming cut 4 bases from V and 0 bases from J; bases unmatched to any gene: 11. The CDR3 reads CASSLGLTSGGAISYEQYF. CDR3 nucleotide sequence: TGTGCCAGCAGCCTAGGTCTGACTAGCGGGGGGGCAATCTCCTACGAGCAGTACTTC.

This clonotype came up a few times. The chain combines TRBV7-9 with TRBJ2-7; 7 bases match TRBD1. The CDR3 is 14 amino acids. Germline V gene sequence: CDR1 SEHNR, CDR2 FQNEAQ (reference sequence). Unmatched junction bases numbered 7, after V lost 5 bases and J lost 3 bases. CDR3 nucleotides: TGTGCCAGCAGCACCCTGACAGGGAACTACGAGCAGTACTTC. Residues: CASSTLTGNYEQYF.

This clonotype was picked up many times. The chain joins TRBV7-2 to TRBJ1-3; D gene ambiguous. Germline values: CDR1 SGHTA, CDR2 FQGNSA. Between the trimmed V and J ends, which lost 2 bases and 6 bases, there was a span of 5 bases. The length of the CDR3 is 12 residues. CDR3 sequence: CASSLSPNTIYF. In DNA form, the CDR3 reads TGTGCCAGCAGCTTATCGCCAAACACCATATATTTT.

On this clonotype: Mismatch with germline at one junction end may stem from a read error. The chain links TRBV10-3 to TRBJ1-5; 8 positions agree with TRBD1. CDR1 ENHRY and CDR2 SYGVKD come from the germline V gene. The CDR3 length is 12 residues. CDR3 coding DNA: TGTGCCATCAGGGGGACAGGCGATGTCATGAATTTT. Protein: CAIRGTGDVMNF.

This clonotype was counted between two and nine times. Sequence at one end of the junction differs from germline and may be a read error. V is TRBV30 and J is TRBJ2-5; D is perhaps TRBD2 (6 bases). Looked up from germline, CDR1 is GTSNPN and CDR2 is SVGIG (reference sequence). The CDR3 is 13 amino acids. CDR3 region: CACSEGLQETQYF. The DNA for the CDR3 is TGTGCCTGTAGTGAGGGACTCCAAGAGACCCAGTACTTC.

J is TRBJ2-2 and V is TRBV5-1, with TRBD1 matching 8 bases. This CDR3 contains 14 residues. V trimming: 4 bases; J trimming: 4 bases; junction bases outside the gene matches: 3. Germline CDR1 is SGHRS and CDR2 is YFSETQ. The CDR3 DNA reads as TGCGCCAGCAGCCTGGACAGGGCCACCGGGGAGCTGTTTTTT. Translating gives CASSLDRATGELFF.